These T cell receptor beta chains were read from a single sample in a study of quantifying T cell responses using KT2 cells. One entry per CDR3 protein, called by TCRdb with MiXCR from the UMI-ligation and nested PCR reads. The data show tens of thousands of distinct CDR3 sequences, with roughly 12% seen just once and about 10% held by the top ten. The sample was PBMCs spiked with cells of the T cell clone KT2. All receptors derive from a human donor. Each CDR3 is given with its conserved first and last residue. Fields, in order: V gene, J gene, clone size, D gene, CDR3 protein, CDR3 DNA. D genes are given only for firm matches. Rows give clone size only sometimes, using once, few, many, or a class for an expanded clone.

TRBV10-2	TRBJ1-2	many	-	CACRGISSGYTF	TGCGCCTGCAGGGGTATCTCAAGTGGCTACACCTTC
TRBV6-6	TRBJ1-1	few	-	CASSYEGREAFF	TGTGCCAGCAGTTACGAAGGACGGGAAGCTTTCTTT
TRBV6-1	TRBJ1-5	-	-	CASVLDWGANQPQHF	TGTGCCAGCGTTCTTGATTGGGGGGCCAATCAGCCCCAGCATTTT
TRBV12-3/TRBV12-4	TRBJ2-7	-	TRBD2	CASSLDSSGAYEQYF	TGTGCCAGCAGTTTAGATTCTAGCGGAGCCTACGAGCAGTACTTC
TRBV18	TRBJ1-2	-	-	CASSPEGRAAGYNYGYTF	TGTGCCAGCTCACCAGAAGGGCGGGCAGCCGGATATAACTATGGCTACACCTTC
TRBV12-3/TRBV12-4	TRBJ1-6	many	TRBD1	CASATQGIVSPLHF	TGTGCCAGCGCAACACAGGGGATTGTTTCACCCCTCCACTTT
TRBV4-2	TRBJ2-7	medium-sized	-	CASSQEVQGTPYEQYF	TGTGCCAGCAGCCAAGAAGTCCAGGGGACCCCCTACGAGCAGTACTTC
TRBV12-3/TRBV12-4	TRBJ2-5	few	TRBD2	CASIAGTSVNLGYF	TGTGCCAGCATTGCCGGGACTAGCGTGAACCTGGGGTACTTC
TRBV5-5	TRBJ2-7	many	-	CASSLWGGQDEQYF	TGTGCCAGCAGCTTGTGGGGGGGCCAGGACGAGCAGTACTTC
TRBV5-1	TRBJ2-7	many	TRBD1	CASSLSGTGGNYEQYF	TGCGCCAGCAGCTTGAGCGGAACAGGGGGAAACTACGAGCAGTACTTC
TRBV6-6	TRBJ2-3	-	TRBD2	CASSLSGRAPDTQYF	TGTGCCAGCAGTCTTAGCGGGAGGGCCCCAGATACGCAGTATTTT
TRBV15	TRBJ2-7	many	TRBD1	CATKLDGTGWNEQYF	TGTGCCACCAAACTAGATGGGACAGGGTGGAACGAGCAGTACTTC
TRBV7-2	TRBJ2-3	many	-	CASSFGVPDTQYF	TGTGCCAGCAGCTTCGGGGTGCCAGATACGCAGTATTTT
TRBV29-1	TRBJ1-2	-	-	CSVPGQSYGYTF	TGCAGCGTCCCAGGACAGTCCTATGGCTACACCTTC
TRBV10-1	TRBJ2-5	few	-	CASSPQTAGVETQYF	TGCGCCAGCAGCCCCCAGACGGCAGGGGTCGAGACCCAGTACTTC
TRBV20-1	TRBJ2-3	few	-	CSARSRGGTDTQYF	TGCAGTGCTAGATCCAGGGGGGGCACAGATACGCAGTATTTT
TRBV29-1	TRBJ2-3	few	-	CSAGGGSGTDTQYF	TGCAGCGCCGGAGGTGGCAGCGGCACAGATACGCAGTATTTT
TRBV9	TRBJ2-5	few	-	CATSDAGRQETQYF	TGTGCCACCAGCGATGCGGGGAGACAAGAGACCCAGTACTTC
TRBV11-2	TRBJ2-2	-	TRBD2	CASSLVSGRAPGELFF	TGTGCCAGCAGCTTGGTTAGCGGGAGGGCCCCCGGGGAGCTGTTTTTT
TRBV11-3	TRBJ1-1	few	-	CASSLPQGEAFF	TGTGCCAGCAGCTTGCCGCAGGGGGAAGCTTTCTTT
TRBV29-1	TRBJ2-3	-	TRBD1	CSVAGTVVSTDTQYF	TGCAGCGTCGCTGGGACAGTTGTTAGCACAGATACGCAGTATTTT
TRBV7-6	TRBJ2-2	few	-	CASSTQGGGELFF	TGTGCCAGCAGCACACAGGGCGGCGGGGAGCTGTTTTTT
TRBV18	TRBJ2-6	-	-	CASSPGGGANVLTF	TGTGCCAGCTCACCAGGGGGCGGGGCCAACGTCCTGACTTTC
TRBV20-1	TRBJ2-5	medium-sized	-	CSARPGSEETQYF	TGCAGTGCCCGTCCAGGATCGGAAGAGACCCAGTACTTC
TRBV2	TRBJ1-4	-	TRBD1	CASRTGGGDNEKLFF	TGTGCCAGCAGGACAGGAGGGGGCGATAATGAAAAACTGTTTTTT
TRBV9	TRBJ2-1	many	TRBD2	CASSVSAGGNNEQFF	TGTGCCAGCAGCGTTTCGGCGGGGGGGAACAATGAGCAGTTCTTC
TRBV11-2	TRBJ2-2	few	TRBD2	CASRFTGTSRWELFF	TGTGCCAGCAGGTTCACCGGGACTAGTAGGTGGGAGCTGTTTTTT